The 5 T cell receptor beta chains below all came from one sample that was sequenced in a study of blood T cell repertoires in COVID-19. TCRdb's table, derived via immunoSEQ multiplex PCR, lists solely in-frame clones and lacks some. The sample lists about 140,000 clones; 88% were seen once. Sequenced material: peripheral blood. Receptors were obtained from a man aged 60 to 69 with active or convalescent COVID-19.

The genes are TRBV4-1 and TRBJ1-4; 8 bases are a match to TRBD1. The V segment lost 4 bases and the J segment 3 bases; nucleotides outside the gene matches: 10. Looked up from germline, CDR1 is MGHRA and CDR2 is YSYEKL. This CDR3 comprises 17 residues. CDR3 amino acids: CASSPRQGRTANEKLFF. Written as DNA, the CDR3 is TGCGCCAGCAGCCCGCGACAGGGGAGGACGGCTAATGAAAAACTGTTTTTT.

This chain's CDR3 is CAWSLGGSAYEQYF. The CDR3 bases are TGTGCCTGGAGTTTGGGCGGGAGTGCCTACGAGCAGTACTTC. The V call is TRBV30, the J call TRBJ2-7; 7 bases align to TRBD2. Germline CDR1 reads GTSNPN; CDR2 reads SVGIG (reference sequence). With 2 bases clipped from V and 2 bases from J, the junction kept 6 bases outside the gene matches. The CDR3 spans 14 residues.

The chain has TRBV18 and TRBJ1-5; 8 positions match TRBD1. Germline V CDR1 and CDR2: KGHSH, LQKENI. V lost 0 bases and J lost 1; bases outside the gene matches: 2. The CDR3 totals 16 residues. The CDR3 sequence is CASSPPQGASNQPQHF. CDR3 sequence (DNA): TGTGCCAGCTCACCACCGCAGGGGGCCAGCAATCAGCCCCAGCATTTT. Complete variable domain (other parts from reference TRBV18 and TRBJ1-5): NAGVMQNPRHLVRRRGQEARLRCSPMKGHSHVYWYRQLPEEGLKFMVYLQKENIIDESGMPKERFSAEFPKEGPSILRIQQVVRGDSAAYFCASSPPQGASNQPQHFGDGTRLSIL.

The chain joins TRBV7-2 to TRBJ2-5; D gene unclear. CDR1 SGHTA and CDR2 FQGNSA come from the germline V gene. This CDR3 spans 12 amino acids. Trimming took 6 bases from V and 4 from J, leaving 9 bases between them. DNA of the CDR3: TGTGCCAGCAGTAGAATAATAGAGACCCAGTACTTC. It codes for CASSRIIETQYF.

V usage is TRBV5-4 and J usage is TRBJ2-3; no clear D gene. Per the germline V gene, CDR1 is SGHNT and CDR2 is YYREEE (reference sequence). The ends were cut back, 1 base at V and 2 bases at J, with 11 bases in the middle. This CDR3 comprises 15 residues. CDR3 sequence (DNA): TGTGCCAGCAGCTTGTTCACATTATTCACAGATACGCAGTATTTT. It codes for CASSLFTLFTDTQYF.